Here is one TCR beta chain with its context. Data came from immunoSEQ multiplex PCR; TCRdb stores just in-frame clones and leaves some out. The sample has tens of thousands of clones; approximately 81% are singletons. The sample comes from a study of T cells in localized non-small cell lung cancer. This receptor was obtained from a male donor aged 60 or older with stage II lung adenocarcinoma. The sequences come from peripheral blood mononuclear cells, collected before any cancer treatment.

The CDR3 DNA follows: TGTGCCAGCACCCCCCACGCGAACACTGAAGCTTTCTTT. The encoded protein is CASTPHANTEAFF. The V and J genes are TRBV6-6 and TRBJ1-1, with D uncertain. Germline CDR1 reads MNHNY; CDR2 reads SVGAGI (reference sequence). CDR3 length equals 13 residues. V gave up 7 bases and J gave up 1 base, with 10 bases separating them.